A selection of T cell receptor beta chains follows, all from one sample in a study of CD8+ T cells in alopecia areata. Here immunoSEQ multiplex PCR was the method, and the copy in TCRdb shows in-frame clones only, minus some. The sample lists about 180,000 clones; approximately 62% were seen once. The sample consisted of CD4+ T cells sorted from blood, taken at week 0. Receptors originate from a human donor with alopecia areata. Each CDR3 is given with its conserved first and last residue. D genes are given only for firm matches. A row's size may be missing; if present it is once, few, many or a size class.

D gene,clone size,J gene,V gene,CDR3 protein,CDR3 DNA
.,.,TRBJ2-1,TRBV5-1,CASSLQDSYNEQFF,TGCGCCAGCAGCTTGCAGGATTCCTACAATGAGCAGTTCTTC
.,.,TRBJ2-7,TRBV29-1,CSVGAGAYEQYF,TGCAGCGTTGGGGCAGGGGCCTACGAGCAGTACTTC
.,.,TRBJ2-3,TRBV6-5,CASSYWDQRGGDTQYF,TGTGCCAGCAGTTACTGGGACCAACGAGGCGGAGATACGCAGTATTTT
TRBD1,.,TRBJ2-1,TRBV9,CASSPAGTGVYNEQFF,TGTGCCAGCAGCCCCGCCGGGACAGGGGTCTACAATGAGCAGTTCTTC
TRBD1,once,TRBJ1-6,TRBV5-6,CASSYRGENSPLHF,TGTGCCAGCAGCTACAGGGGAGAAAATTCACCCCTCCACTTT
.,.,TRBJ2-7,TRBV10-3,CAIRAGDEQYF,TGTGCCATCAGGGCAGGGGACGAGCAGTACTTC
.,.,TRBJ2-1,TRBV30,CAWSRTNYNEQFF,TGTGCCTGGAGTAGGACTAACTACAATGAGCAGTTCTTC
TRBD2,.,TRBJ2-4,TRBV2,CASMGTRSDIQYF,TGTGCCAGCATGGGGACTAGAAGCGACATTCAGTACTTC
TRBD1,.,TRBJ1-4,TRBV29-1,CSARGLDEKLFF,TGCAGCGCCAGGGGGCTGGATGAAAAACTGTTTTTT
TRBD1,.,TRBJ1-2,TRBV23-1,CASETGGTYGYTF,TGCGCCAGCGAAACAGGGGGCACCTATGGCTACACCTTC
TRBD1,.,TRBJ1-2,TRBV5-6,CASRNSGLRDRHPNYGYTF,TGTGCCAGCAGGAATTCCGGACTCCGGGACAGACATCCTAACTATGGCTACACCTTC
TRBD1,.,TRBJ2-5,TRBV18,CASSPGTGLVETQYF,TGTGCCAGCTCTCCCGGGACAGGGTTGGTGGAGACCCAGTACTTC
.,.,TRBJ2-3,TRBV19,CASSKHSDTQYF,TGTGCCAGTAGTAAACATTCCGATACGCAGTATTTT
TRBD1,.,TRBJ1-5,TRBV29-1,CSVRTGDQPQHF,TGCAGCGTTCGGACAGGAGATCAGCCCCAGCATTTT
TRBD1,.,TRBJ1-6,TRBV5-1,CASSLGQGENSPLHF,TGCGCCAGCAGCTTGGGACAGGGCGAAAATTCACCCCTCCACTTT
.,few,TRBJ2-3,TRBV29-1,CSVEITDTQYF,TGCAGCGTGGAGATCACAGATACGCAGTATTTT
.,.,TRBJ1-1,TRBV2,CASRFNTEAFF,TGTGCCAGCAGGTTTAACACTGAAGCTTTCTTT
.,.,TRBJ2-2,TRBV5-6,CASSFGQRDTGELFF,TGTGCCAGCAGCTTTGGACAGCGGGACACCGGGGAGCTGTTTTTT
.,.,TRBJ1-5,TRBV9,CASSVGQNSNQPQHF,TGTGCCAGCAGCGTCGGACAGAATAGCAATCAGCCCCAGCATTTT
TRBD1,.,TRBJ2-1,TRBV29-1,CSVEEGTGRGTNEQFF,TGCAGCGTTGAAGAGGGGACAGGACGGGGGACGAATGAGCAGTTCTTC
.,.,TRBJ2-4,TRBV27,CASSGDGGKNIQYF,TGTGCCAGCAGCGGGGACGGGGGCAAAAACATTCAGTACTTC
TRBD1,few,TRBJ1-5,TRBV6-1,CASSALTGGHQPQHF,TGTGCCAGCAGTGCTTTGACAGGGGGTCATCAGCCCCAGCATTTT